The present entry profiles one T cell receptor beta chain with its context. Its antigen target is currently unknown. Per-base quality was not reported, and no clone a single base away is much larger than it. Library generation was performed with the immunoSEQ multiplex PCR assay. In most patients, genomic DNA was isolated using the Qiagen DNeasy Blood and Tissue Kit and sent frozen to Adaptive Biotechnologies for TCR sequencing. Adaptive Biotechnologies carried out high-throughput TCR-beta CDR3 sequencing of genomic DNA for most patients. Per the original workflow: TCR sequencing data for some 19 patients were retrieved from Adaptive's ImmunoSEQ software; a few other patients were processed with MiXCR and VDJtools. To correct CD4 versus CD8 sorting errors, any sequence found in both subsets at a frequency ratio below 5:1 was removed. CDR3 nucleotide sequences shared between donor and recipient were removed because their origin could not be assigned. Alloreactive clones required at least 2-fold expansion over unstimulated cells and minimum CFSE-low frequency of 0.002% (template counts) or 0.001% (read counts). A clone was considered mappable if detected in the sequenced pre-transplant spleen, lymph node, or MLR CFSE-low populations of the donor or recipient. Cumulative frequency of alloreactive clones was calculated as a percentage of all sequences weighted by copy number. TCRdb provides this immuneACCESS table in a form limited to in-frame rearrangements. Some clones are lacking; in checked studies, under half of them reflect an unresolved V gene, and why the rest are absent is not known. V, J and clone size were drawn from that table, and D and trimming were deduced from the DNA. In this sample the table shows about 120,000 clones, roughly nine tenths of which occur a single time. Of the sample, approximately 0.17% is held by the ten largest clones.

The cysteine opens and the phenylalanine closes a CDR3 of 15 amino acids. The read is trimmed to its CDR3 DNA, 45 bases read in frame from base 1. Relative to germline, V is 5 bases shorter and J is 0 bases shorter, with 14 bases between their ends. According to the germline V gene, CDR1 reads MNHNS and CDR2 reads SASEGT. The sample's time point, from its label and the paper: cells obtained before transplantation from donor or recipient. CD3+CD4+ and CD3+CD8+ populations were FACS-sorted from unstimulated pre-transplant donor and recipient cells taken from spleen or lymph nodes. The data are from a study of graft-versus-host responses after intestinal transplantation (dated by TCRdb to the early 2020s). Regarding the research as a whole: Recipients received multivisceral, liver-intestinal, or isolated intestinal transplants. Of the 20 to 30 intestinal transplant recipients enrolled in the cohort, one of whom was a retransplant, 3 patients without pretransplant specimens were excluded. Every recipient was given anti-thymocyte globulin induction, followed by approximately 3 years of maintenance tacrolimus and steroids. To identify alloreactive clones, pre-transplant mixed lymphocyte reaction products were sequenced and then compared with unstimulated pre-transplant donor and recipient T cells. A peak of at least 4% donor T cells among recipient peripheral blood mononuclear cells was the definition used for donor T cell macrochimerism. Bulk TCR-beta CDR3 sequencing was used to track graft-versus-host and host-versus-graft alloreactive T cell clones in the graft, circulation and bone marrow after intestinal transplantation. Instead of going to the commercial service, samples from a few later patients were sequenced in-house on an Illumina MiSeq and processed with MiXCR.

Study-level results and caveats: Patients with donor T cell macrochimerism had high GvH to HvG T cell clonal ratios in their allografts. Conclusions were limited by the relatively low number and heterogeneity of intestinal transplant patients. Early after transplant, peak levels of circulating GvH clones were associated with declines in HvG clones. GvH clones were detected in recipient bone marrow, and some appeared earlier in ileal mucosa or blood, consistent with an intestinal mucosal origin.

The sequence was collected from a human donor who received an intestinal transplant. The chain employs TRBV6-1 and TRBJ2-7, and perhaps TRBD2 as D gene, on 7 matching bases. The material sequenced was unstimulated CD4+ T cells sorted from spleen or lymph node cells, taken before intestinal transplant. In nucleotides, the sequence is TGTGCCAGCAGTCGAGAGGGGGGGGCCTCCTACGAGCAGTACTTC. Its protein is CASSREGGASYEQYF.